The present T cell receptor beta chain was sequenced within a study of T cell responses to AZD1222 COVID-19 vaccine. Study-level results: Repertoire sampling happened only post peak T cell response. The donor group comprised mostly white British people and more females; the analysis possibly underestimated clonal diversity.

Sequencing used immunoSEQ multiplex PCR; TCRdb keeps in-frame clones, though not all of them. The data show 130,000 to 150,000 clones, around 84% seen once. Second doses were pooled across both intervals (about 4 or about 12 weeks). With regard to this clone: The antigen is not known.

This CDR3 spans 15 amino acids. Germline values: CDR1 LNHDA, CDR2 SQIVND (reference sequence). V was pared by 7 bases and J by 6 bases, with 13 bases of the junction left unmatched. This specimen consisted of peripheral blood, obtained 28 days after the second AZD1222 dose. V usage is TRBV19 and J usage is TRBJ2-3; TRBD2 matches at 7 bases. The TCR originated in an adult who received the AZD1222 COVID-19 vaccine. The CDR3 loop reads CASTLSGVGADTQYF. CDR3 nucleotide sequence: TGTGCCAGTACCTTAAGCGGGGTAGGAGCGGATACGCAGTATTTT.